This passage covers 24 T cell receptor beta chains from one sample sequenced in a study of identical twins. MiXCR was run by TCRdb on the 5' RACE reads, yielding one entry per CDR3 protein. The sample records about 250,000 distinct CDR3 sequences, 6% to 8.5% being singletons. The same specimen was also included in a second study, on yellow fever vaccine responses in identical twins.

Sequencing input: CD8+ T cells sorted from blood. The receptors here all came from a woman between 18 and 29 years old in good health.

The V call is TRBV11-2, the J call TRBJ1-1, with D unclear. The CDR3 totals 13 residues. Trimming pared 4 bases from V and 4 bases from J, leaving 10 bases between. Germline lookup yields CDR1 SGHAT and CDR2 FQNNGV. The CDR3 loop reads CASSSGPGTEAFF. DNA for the CDR3: TGTGCCAGCAGCTCCGGACCGGGCACTGAAGCTTTCTTT.

This chain links TRBV3-1 with TRBJ2-4; TRBD1 agrees at 9 bases. CDR1 is LGHDT and CDR2 is YNNKEL in the germline V gene (reference sequence). V lost 1 base and J lost 4; bases outside the gene matches: 2. The CDR3 sequence is 15 residues long. DNA for the CDR3: TGTGCCAGCAGCCAAGCCGGGACAGGGAAAAACATTCAGTACTTC. Its translation is CASSQAGTGKNIQYF.

There are many counts of this clonotype. The V gene is TRBV5-1, the J gene TRBJ2-5; TRBD2 agrees at 10 bases. V was clipped by 0 bases and J by 4 bases; unmatched bases: 6. This CDR3 is built from 16 residues. Per the germline V gene, CDR1 is SGHRS and CDR2 is YFSETQ. The CDR3 reads CASSLESSGSGETQYF. Written as DNA, the CDR3 is TGCGCCAGCAGCTTGGAGTCTAGCGGGAGTGGAGAGACCCAGTACTTC.

There are many counts of this clonotype. The rearrangement links TRBV12-3 or TRBV12-4 to TRBJ2-7; 8 positions match TRBD1. CDR3 length: 13 amino acids. With 6 bases clipped from V and 3 bases from J, the junction kept 4 bases outside the gene matches. The CDR3 loop is CASSGQGNYEQYF. For the CDR3, the DNA is TGTGCCAGCAGCGGACAGGGCAACTACGAGCAGTACTTC.

This clonotype was seen ten or more times. This chain joins TRBV3-1 and TRBJ2-7; 7 nucleotides align to TRBD2. V was clipped by 0 bases and J by 0 bases; unmatched bases: 2. The germline CDR1 and CDR2 sequences are LGHDT and YNNKEL (reference sequence). The CDR3 covers 15 residues. In DNA form, the CDR3 reads TGTGCCAGCAGCCAAGAAGCGGGACTCTCCTACGAGCAGTACTTC. Translation gives CASSQEAGLSYEQYF.

The sample holds many counts of this clonotype. The chain recombines TRBV29-1 with TRBJ1-2; 7 positions agree with TRBD1. V dropped 7 bases and J dropped 6; count of bases not matched to a gene: 11. This CDR3 is built from 13 residues. The germline V gene has CDR1 SQVTM and CDR2 ANQGSEA. The CDR3 here is CSAYTDTGDGYTF. The CDR3 nucleotides read TGCAGCGCCTACACCGATACAGGGGATGGCTACACCTTC.

The table lists this clonotype with many counts. This chain uses TRBV20-1 with TRBJ1-2, with D maybe TRBD1 (5 bases). The CDR3 has 11 residues. Germline V gene data show CDR1 as DFQATT and CDR2 as SNEGSKA (reference sequence). Trimming took off 6 bases at V and 8 bases at J, with 13 bases between the two ends. The CDR3 DNA reads as TGCAGTGCCCCAGGGTTAGACGGCTACACCTTC. Translated: CSAPGLDGYTF.

This clonotype was recorded many times. The chain is built from TRBV4-1 and TRBJ2-3; a possible D gene is TRBD2 (5 bases). With 0 bases removed from V and 3 bases from J, the gap between germline ends came to 7 bases. CDR1 and CDR2 (germline): MGHRA, YSYEKL. The CDR3 consists of 14 residues. The CDR3 is CASSQDRGTDTQYF. For the CDR3, the DNA is TGCGCCAGCAGCCAAGACCGGGGTACAGATACGCAGTATTTT.

The chain recombines TRBV6-1 with TRBJ2-5, with D uncertain. Germline lookup yields CDR1 MNHNS and CDR2 SASEGT. This CDR3 spans 13 amino acids. V was trimmed by 6 bases and J by 3 bases, leaving 11 bases between them. CDR3 protein: CASSPENEETQYF. In DNA form, the CDR3 reads TGTGCCAGCAGCCCAGAAAACGAAGAGACCCAGTACTTC.

This clonotype was found many times. The chain couples TRBV9 to TRBJ2-1; the D gene is possibly TRBD2 (7 bases). The V gene's germline CDR1 is SGDLS and CDR2 YYNGEE. Trimming removed 0 bases from V and 7 bases from J, with 20 bases in between. This CDR3 is built from 17 residues. The CDR3 protein is CASSVGLWRGPPNEQFF. DNA of the CDR3: TGTGCCAGCAGCGTAGGTCTCTGGCGGGGGCCTCCTAATGAGCAGTTCTTC.

The gene calls are TRBV27 and TRBJ1-1; D is perhaps TRBD1 (5 bases). The V end lost 6 bases, the J end lost 2 bases, and 16 bases lay between the germline ends. This CDR3 has 15 residues. Germline assignment: CDR1 MNHEY and CDR2 SMNVEV (reference sequence). This chain's CDR3 is CASSLVGVINTEAFF. In nucleotides, the CDR3 is TGTGCCAGCAGCCTCGTGGGGGTGATTAACACTGAAGCTTTCTTT.

In its sample, this clonotype was seen many times. The chain uses TRBV4-2 and TRBJ2-3; 8 nucleotides line up with TRBD1. The CDR3 runs 16 residues. Trimming took 0 bases from V and 1 from J; bases not matched to a gene: 3. The germline V gene encodes CDR1 LGHNA and CDR2 YNFKEQ. In nucleotides, the CDR3 is TGTGCCAGCAGCCAAGATCCGGGACAGGGCACAGATACGCAGTATTTT. It is translated as CASSQDPGQGTDTQYF.

This clonotype was detected only a few times. The chain recombines TRBV6-5 with TRBJ1-5; D unresolved. V was pared by 2 bases and J by 5 bases, with 7 bases between. Germline V lookup: CDR1 MNHEY, CDR2 SVGAGI. The CDR3 totals 13 residues. The CDR3 reads CASSYREYQPQHF. The CDR3 region has the DNA TGTGCCAGCAGTTACAGGGAATATCAGCCCCAGCATTTT.

This sequence joins TRBV5-1 and TRBJ2-1; TRBD1 aligns across 8 bases. Losses at the gene ends were 3 bases for V and 10 bases for J; bases not matched to a gene: 12. The CDR3 contains 15 residues. CDR1 and CDR2 (germline): SGHRS, YFSETQ. In nucleotides, the CDR3 is TGCGCCAGCAGCTCCACTCCCTCACAGGGGGACGAGCAGTTCTTC. Its protein is CASSSTPSQGDEQFF. Filled out from reference TRBV5-1 and TRBJ2-1, the complete variable domain reads KAGVTQTPRYLIKTRGQQVTLSCSPISGHRSVSWYQQTPGQGLQFLFEYFSETQRNKGNFPGRFSGRQFSNSRSEMNVSTLELGDSALYLCASSSTPSQGDEQFFGPGTRLTVL.

The chain has TRBV9 and TRBJ1-2; no firm D call. Between the trimmed V and J ends, which lost 3 bases and 7 bases, there was a span of 19 bases. CDR3 length equals 15 residues. The germline CDR1 and CDR2 sequences are SGDLS and YYNGEE. CDR3 coding DNA: TGTGCCAGCAGCGATCCGACCGGGAGTCTGTCTGGCTACACCTTC. Residues: CASSDPTGSLSGYTF. The whole variable domain, filled in from reference TRBV9 and TRBJ1-2, reads DSGVTQTPKHLITATGQRVTLRCSPRSGDLSVYWYQQSLDQGLQFLIQYYNGEERAKGNILERFSAQQFPDLHSELNLSSLELGDSALYFCASSDPTGSLSGYTFGSGTRLTVV.

The gene calls are TRBV19 and TRBJ2-7; possibly TRBD2 for D (6 bases). Germline CDR1 is LNHDA and CDR2 is SQIVND (reference sequence). This CDR3 has 16 residues. Trimming shortened V by 5 bases and J by 4 bases, and 21 bases separated the two germline ends. CDR3 loop: CASSPDTATEGYEQYF. CDR3 nucleotide sequence: TGTGCCAGTAGTCCTGACACGGCTACGGAGGGTTACGAGCAGTACTTC.

This chain uses TRBV13 with TRBJ2-1; 7 positions agree with TRBD2. Germline V CDR1 and CDR2: PRHDT, FYEKMQ (reference sequence). CDR3 size: 16 residues. V dropped 2 bases and J dropped 8; count of bases not matched to a gene: 12. The CDR3 region is CASSLPQRGSWDEQFF. The CDR3 DNA follows: TGTGCCAGCAGCTTACCCCAGCGGGGCTCCTGGGATGAGCAGTTCTTC.

V gene TRBV7-3 combines with J gene TRBJ1-1; 7 bases are shared with TRBD1. With V trimmed by 2 bases and J by 4 bases, 7 bases remained unmatched. CDR1 and CDR2 (germline): SGHTA, FQGTGA. CDR3 length: 15 residues. Here the CDR3 reads CASSLGGGAGTEAFF. CDR3 DNA: TGTGCCAGCAGCTTAGGAGGGGGCGCCGGCACTGAAGCTTTCTTT.

This clonotype occurred many times. This chain links TRBV12-3 or TRBV12-4 with TRBJ2-7; D unresolved. This CDR3 is 14 amino acids long. Trimming pared 3 bases from V and 4 bases from J, leaving 13 bases between. CDR3: CASSFTEHSYEQYV. The CDR3 nucleotides are TGTGCCAGCAGTTTCACGGAGCACAGTTACGAGCAGTACGTC.

This clonotype has more than one count but fewer than ten. The chain recombines TRBV11-2 with TRBJ2-1; D not certain. CDR3 length equals 13 residues. Germline-derived CDR1 and CDR2 are SGHAT and FQNNGV. V was trimmed by 2 bases and J by 7 bases, leaving 9 bases between them. Here the CDR3 reads CASSLIRVNEQFF. The CDR3 DNA sequence: TGTGCCAGCAGCTTAATAAGAGTTAATGAGCAGTTCTTC.

This chain uses TRBV6-1 with TRBJ2-2; D ambiguous. Germline CDR1 and CDR2: MNHNS and SASEGT. V was trimmed by 6 bases and J by 3 bases, leaving 8 bases between them. The CDR3 runs to 13 residues. The DNA of the CDR3 is TGTGCCAGCAGAGGAAGGGACACCGGGGAGCTGTTTTTT. It encodes CASRGRDTGELFF.

This clonotype occurred many times. This chain connects TRBV28 to TRBJ2-3, with D possibly matching TRBD2 (5 bases). Germline-derived CDR1 and CDR2 are MDHEN and SYDVKM. Trimming cost V 11 bases and J 2 bases, with 17 bases left between them. This CDR3 region has 14 residues. CDR3 in amino acids: CAPPSLGYTDTQYF. CDR3 DNA sequence: TGTGCCCCCCCGTCACTAGGATACACAGATACGCAGTATTTT.

This clonotype was seen many times. The genes are TRBV7-9 and TRBJ2-1; D ambiguous. V shed 1 base and J shed 8 bases, with 9 bases lying between them. This CDR3 has 13 residues. CDR1 is SEHNR and CDR2 is FQNEAQ in the germline V gene (reference sequence). The CDR3 bases are TGTGCCAGCAGCTTAGATACGGTGGATGAGCAGTTCTTC. The encoded protein is CASSLDTVDEQFF.

This clonotype was recorded a few times. The rearrangement links TRBV20-1 to TRBJ1-5; D is uncertain. The germline gives CDR1 DFQATT, CDR2 SNEGSKA (reference sequence). The CDR3 loop spans 15 amino acids. Trimming removed 6 bases at V and 6 bases at J, with 21 bases between. The CDR3 DNA follows: TGCAGTGCCACATCCCCCCTGGACTTGCGTCAGCCCCAGCATTTT. Its translation is CSATSPLDLRQPQHF.